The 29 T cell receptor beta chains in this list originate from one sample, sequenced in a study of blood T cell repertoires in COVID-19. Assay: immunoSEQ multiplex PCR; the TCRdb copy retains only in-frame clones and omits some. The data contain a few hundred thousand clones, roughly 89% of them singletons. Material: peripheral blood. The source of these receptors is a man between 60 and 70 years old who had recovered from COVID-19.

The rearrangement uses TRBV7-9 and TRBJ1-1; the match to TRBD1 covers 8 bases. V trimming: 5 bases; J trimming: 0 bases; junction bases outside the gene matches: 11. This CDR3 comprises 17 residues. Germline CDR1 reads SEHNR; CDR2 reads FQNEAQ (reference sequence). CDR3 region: CASSTNRQGRMNTEAFF. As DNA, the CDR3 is TGTGCCAGCAGCACTAATCGACAGGGGAGAATGAACACTGAAGCTTTCTTT.

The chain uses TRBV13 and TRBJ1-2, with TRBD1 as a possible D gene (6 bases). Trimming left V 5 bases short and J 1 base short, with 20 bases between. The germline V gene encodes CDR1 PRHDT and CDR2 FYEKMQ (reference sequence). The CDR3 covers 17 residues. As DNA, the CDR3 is TGTGCCAGCAGCCCGTCCCGAGACAGGCGAAGTAACTATGGCTACACCTTC. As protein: CASSPSRDRRSNYGYTF.

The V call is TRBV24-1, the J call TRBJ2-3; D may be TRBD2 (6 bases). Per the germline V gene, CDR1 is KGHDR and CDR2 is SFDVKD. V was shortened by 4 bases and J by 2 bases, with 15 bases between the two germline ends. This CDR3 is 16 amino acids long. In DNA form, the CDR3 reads TGTGCCACCAGTGACTCCCTTAGCGGTCACACAGATACGCAGTATTTT. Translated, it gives CATSDSLSGHTDTQYF.

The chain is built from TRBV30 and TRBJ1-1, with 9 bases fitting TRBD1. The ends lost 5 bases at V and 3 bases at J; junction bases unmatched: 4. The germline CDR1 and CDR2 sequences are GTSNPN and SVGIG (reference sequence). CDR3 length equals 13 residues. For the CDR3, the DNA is TGTGCCTGGCGCCGGGACAGGGACACTGAAGCTTTCTTT. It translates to CAWRRDRDTEAFF.

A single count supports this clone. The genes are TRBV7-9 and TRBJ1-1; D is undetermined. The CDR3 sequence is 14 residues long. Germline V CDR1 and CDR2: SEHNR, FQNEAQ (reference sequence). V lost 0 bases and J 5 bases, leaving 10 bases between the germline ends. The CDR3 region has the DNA TGTGCCAGCAGCTTAGCCGATGGTAGAACTGAAGCTTTCTTT. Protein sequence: CASSLADGRTEAFF.

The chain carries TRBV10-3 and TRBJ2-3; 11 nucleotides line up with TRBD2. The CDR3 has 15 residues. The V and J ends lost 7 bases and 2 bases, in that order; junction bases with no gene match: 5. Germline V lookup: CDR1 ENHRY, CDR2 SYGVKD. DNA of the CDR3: TGTGCCATCACTACTAGCGGGAGTATCACAGATACGCAGTATTTT. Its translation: CAITTSGSITDTQYF.

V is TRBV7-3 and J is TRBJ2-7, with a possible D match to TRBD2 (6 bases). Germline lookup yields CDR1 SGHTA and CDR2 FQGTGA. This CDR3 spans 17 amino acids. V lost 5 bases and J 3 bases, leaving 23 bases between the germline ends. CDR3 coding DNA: TGTGCCAGCAGCCTCGTCCGGACTACCACCGACGACTACGAGCAGTACTTC. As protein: CASSLVRTTTDDYEQYF. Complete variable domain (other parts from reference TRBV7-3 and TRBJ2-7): GAGVSQTPSNKVTEKGKYVELRCDPISGHTALYWYRQSLGQGPEFLIYFQGTGAADDSGLPNDRFFAVRPEGSVSTLKIQRTERGDSAVYLCASSLVRTTTDDYEQYFGPGTRLTVT.

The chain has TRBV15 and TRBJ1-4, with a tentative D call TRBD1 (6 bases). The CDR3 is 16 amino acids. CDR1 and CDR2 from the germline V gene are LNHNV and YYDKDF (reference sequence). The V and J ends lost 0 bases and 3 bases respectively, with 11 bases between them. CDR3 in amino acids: CATSRDRRGPNEKLFF. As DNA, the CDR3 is TGTGCCACCAGCAGAGATCGGCGGGGGCCTAATGAAAAACTGTTTTTT.

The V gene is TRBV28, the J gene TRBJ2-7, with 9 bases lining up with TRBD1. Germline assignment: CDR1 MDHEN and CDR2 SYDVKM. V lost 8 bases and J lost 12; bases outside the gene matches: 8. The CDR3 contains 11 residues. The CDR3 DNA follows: TGTGCCAGCGGGACCGGGACAGGGTTGTACTTC. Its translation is CASGTGTGLYF.

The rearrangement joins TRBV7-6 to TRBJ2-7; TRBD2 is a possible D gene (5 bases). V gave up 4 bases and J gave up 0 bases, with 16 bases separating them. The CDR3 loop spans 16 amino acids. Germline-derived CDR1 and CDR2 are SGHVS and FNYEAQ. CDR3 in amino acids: CASSSEVGGSSYEQYF. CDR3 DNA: TGTGCCAGCAGCTCCGAAGTGGGTGGGAGCTCCTACGAGCAGTACTTC.

The CDR3 bases are TGTGCCAGCGGTCTGGGAGACACCATATATTTT. Its translation is CASGLGDTIYF. The J gene is TRBJ1-3, the V gene TRBV27; D ambiguous. Germline values: CDR1 MNHEY, CDR2 SMNVEV (reference sequence). Trimming stripped 8 bases from V and 8 bases from J, with 10 bases between. The CDR3 has 11 residues.

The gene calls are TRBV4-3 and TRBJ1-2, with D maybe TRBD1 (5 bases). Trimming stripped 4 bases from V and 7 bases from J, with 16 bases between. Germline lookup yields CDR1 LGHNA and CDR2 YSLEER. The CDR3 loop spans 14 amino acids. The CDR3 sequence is CASSPAGQGFGYTF. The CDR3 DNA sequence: TGCGCCAGCAGCCCGGCCGGTCAGGGATTTGGCTACACCTTC.

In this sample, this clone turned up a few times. The CDR3 loop reads CATSEPGTGGENIQYF. As DNA, the CDR3 is TGTGCCACCAGTGAACCCGGGACAGGGGGCGAAAACATTCAGTACTTC. The V and J genes are TRBV24-1 and TRBJ2-4; TRBD1 matches at 12 bases. The V gene's germline CDR1 is KGHDR and CDR2 SFDVKD. The CDR3 spans 16 residues. The ends lost 4 bases at V and 5 bases at J; junction bases unmatched: 5.

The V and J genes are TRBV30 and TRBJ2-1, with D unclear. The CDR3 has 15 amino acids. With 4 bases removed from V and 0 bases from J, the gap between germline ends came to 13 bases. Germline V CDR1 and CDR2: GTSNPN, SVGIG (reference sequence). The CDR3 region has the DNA TGTGCCTGGACCCCCGCTCCTAGCTCCTACAATGAGCAGTTCTTC. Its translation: CAWTPAPSSYNEQFF.

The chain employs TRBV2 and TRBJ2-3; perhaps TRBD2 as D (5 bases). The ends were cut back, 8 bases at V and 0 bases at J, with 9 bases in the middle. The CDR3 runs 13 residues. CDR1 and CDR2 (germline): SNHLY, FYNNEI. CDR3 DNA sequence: TGTGCCAGCGGACTGGACAGCACAGATACGCAGTATTTT. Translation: CASGLDSTDTQYF.

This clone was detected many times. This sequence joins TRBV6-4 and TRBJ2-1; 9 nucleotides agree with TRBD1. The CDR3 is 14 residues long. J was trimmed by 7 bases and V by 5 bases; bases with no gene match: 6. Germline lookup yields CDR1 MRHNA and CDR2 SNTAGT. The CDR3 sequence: CASSIDRGMNEQFF. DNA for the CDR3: TGTGCCAGCAGTATAGACAGGGGGATGAATGAGCAGTTCTTC.

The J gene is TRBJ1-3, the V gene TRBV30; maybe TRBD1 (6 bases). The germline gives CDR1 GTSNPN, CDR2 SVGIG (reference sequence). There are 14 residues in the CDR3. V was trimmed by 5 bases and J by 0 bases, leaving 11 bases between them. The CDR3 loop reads CAWRDTASGNTIYF. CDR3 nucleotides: TGTGCCTGGCGGGACACGGCCTCTGGAAACACCATATATTTT.

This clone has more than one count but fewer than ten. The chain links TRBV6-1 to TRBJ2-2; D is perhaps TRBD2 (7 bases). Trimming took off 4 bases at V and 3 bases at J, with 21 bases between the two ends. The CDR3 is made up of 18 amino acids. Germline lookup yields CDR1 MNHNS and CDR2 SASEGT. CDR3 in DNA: TGTGCCAGCAGTGTAAGCCGGGGGCTAGCGGAGGACACCGGGGAGCTGTTTTTT. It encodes CASSVSRGLAEDTGELFF.

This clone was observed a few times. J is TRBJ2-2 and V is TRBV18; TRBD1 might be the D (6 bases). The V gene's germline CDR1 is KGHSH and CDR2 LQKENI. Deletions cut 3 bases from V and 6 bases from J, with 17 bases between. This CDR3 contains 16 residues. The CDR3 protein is CASSPTRGGRAGELFF. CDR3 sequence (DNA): TGTGCCAGCTCACCGACCAGAGGGGGTCGAGCCGGGGAGCTGTTTTTT.

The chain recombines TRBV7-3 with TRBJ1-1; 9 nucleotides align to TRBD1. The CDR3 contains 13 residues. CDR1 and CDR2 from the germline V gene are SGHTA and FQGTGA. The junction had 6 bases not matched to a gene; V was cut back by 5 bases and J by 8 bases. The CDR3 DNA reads TGTGCCAGCAGCCGTACCGGACAGGGGGAAGCTTTCTTT. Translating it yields CASSRTGQGEAFF.

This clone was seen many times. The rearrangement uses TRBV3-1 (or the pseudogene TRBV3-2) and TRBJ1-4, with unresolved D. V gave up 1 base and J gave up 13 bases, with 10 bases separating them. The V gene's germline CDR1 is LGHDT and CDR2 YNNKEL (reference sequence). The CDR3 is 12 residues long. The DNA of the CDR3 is TGTGCCAGCAGCCAAGGAGGCACAAGACTGTTTTTT. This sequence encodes CASSQGGTRLFF.

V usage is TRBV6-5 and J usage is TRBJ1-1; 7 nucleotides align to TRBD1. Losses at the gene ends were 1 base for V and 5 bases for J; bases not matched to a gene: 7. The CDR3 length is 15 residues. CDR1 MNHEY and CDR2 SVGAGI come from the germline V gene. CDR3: CASSYLNPGQTEAFF. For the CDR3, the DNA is TGTGCCAGCAGTTACTTGAATCCGGGACAGACTGAAGCTTTCTTT.

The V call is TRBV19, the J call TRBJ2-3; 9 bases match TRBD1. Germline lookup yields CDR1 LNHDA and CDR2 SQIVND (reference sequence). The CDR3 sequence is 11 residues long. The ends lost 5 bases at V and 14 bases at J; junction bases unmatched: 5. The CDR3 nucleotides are TGTGCCAGTAGTTCTGGACAGGGGAGGTATTTT. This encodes CASSSGQGRYF.

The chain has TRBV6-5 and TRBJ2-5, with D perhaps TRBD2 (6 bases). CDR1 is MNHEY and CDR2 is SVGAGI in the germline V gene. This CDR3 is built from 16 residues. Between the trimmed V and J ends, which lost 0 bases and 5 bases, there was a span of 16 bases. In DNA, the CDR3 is TGTGCCAGCAGTTACTCGTTCAGTAGCGGCGTGGAGACCCAGTACTTC. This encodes CASSYSFSSGVETQYF.

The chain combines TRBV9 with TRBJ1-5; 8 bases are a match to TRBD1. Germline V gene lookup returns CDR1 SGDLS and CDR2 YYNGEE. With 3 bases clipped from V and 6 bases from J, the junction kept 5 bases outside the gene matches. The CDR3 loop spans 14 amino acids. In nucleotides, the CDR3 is TGTGCCAGCAGCGGGCAGGGGGCTACTCAGCCCCAGCATTTT. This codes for CASSGQGATQPQHF.

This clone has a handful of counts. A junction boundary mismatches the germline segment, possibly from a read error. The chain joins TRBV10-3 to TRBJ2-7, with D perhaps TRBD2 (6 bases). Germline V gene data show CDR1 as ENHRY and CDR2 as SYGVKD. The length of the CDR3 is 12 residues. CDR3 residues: CATRAPGTPQFF. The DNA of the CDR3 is TGTGCCACCAGGGCTCCGGGGACTCCTCAATTCTTC.

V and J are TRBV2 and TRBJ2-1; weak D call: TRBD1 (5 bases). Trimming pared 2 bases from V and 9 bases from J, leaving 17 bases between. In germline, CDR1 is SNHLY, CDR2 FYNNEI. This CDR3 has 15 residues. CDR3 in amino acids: CASSEWAGSQGEQFF. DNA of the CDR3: TGTGCCAGCAGTGAATGGGCAGGGTCCCAGGGTGAGCAGTTCTTC. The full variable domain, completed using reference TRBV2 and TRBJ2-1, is EPEVTQTPSHQVTQMGQEVILRCVPISNHLYFYWYRQILGQKVEFLVSFYNNEISEKSEIFDDQFSVERPDGSNFTLKIRSTKLEDSAMYFCASSEWAGSQGEQFFGPGTRLTVL.

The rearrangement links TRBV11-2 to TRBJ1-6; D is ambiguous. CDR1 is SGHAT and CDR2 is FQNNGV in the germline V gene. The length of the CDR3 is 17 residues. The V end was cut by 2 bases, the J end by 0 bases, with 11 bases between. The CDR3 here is CASSLYDISSYNSPLHF. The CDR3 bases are TGTGCCAGCAGCTTATACGATATTAGCTCCTATAATTCACCCCTCCACTTT.

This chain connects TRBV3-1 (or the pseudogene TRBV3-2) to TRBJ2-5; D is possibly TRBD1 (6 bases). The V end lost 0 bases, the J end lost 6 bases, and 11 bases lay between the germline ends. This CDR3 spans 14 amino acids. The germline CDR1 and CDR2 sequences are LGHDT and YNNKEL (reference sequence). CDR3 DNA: TGTGCCAGCAGCCAAGAGTCGGACAGTAAGACCCAGTACTTC. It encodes CASSQESDSKTQYF.